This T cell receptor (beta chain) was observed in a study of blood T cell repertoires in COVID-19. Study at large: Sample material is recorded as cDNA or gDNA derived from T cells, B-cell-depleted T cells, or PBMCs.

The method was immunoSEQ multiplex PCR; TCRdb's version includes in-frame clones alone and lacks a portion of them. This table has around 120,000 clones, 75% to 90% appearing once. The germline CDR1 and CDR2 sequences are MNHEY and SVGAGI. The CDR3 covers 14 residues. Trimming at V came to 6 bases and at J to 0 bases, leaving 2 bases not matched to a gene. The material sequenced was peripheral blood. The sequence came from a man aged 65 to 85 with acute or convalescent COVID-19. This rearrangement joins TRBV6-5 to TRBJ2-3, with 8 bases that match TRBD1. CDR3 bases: TGTGCCAGCAGCTGGACAGGGAGCACAGATACGCAGTATTTT. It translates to CASSWTGSTDTQYF.